Each of the 6 T cell receptor beta chains below was sequenced from the same sample in a study of response to subunit inactivated influenza vaccine. TCRdb re-analysed the RT-PCR reads in MiXCR, keeping a single row per CDR3 protein. The table includes hundreds of thousands of distinct CDR3 sequences, about 14% detected once. Sample: PBMCs from blood, taken around 15 days before vaccination. The source of these receptors is a man aged 50-59 years who received an inactivated influenza vaccine.

This chain uses TRBV7-9 with TRBJ2-3; possibly TRBD2 for D (6 bases). This CDR3 has 15 amino acids. From germline, CDR1 is SEHNR and CDR2 FQNEAQ (reference sequence). Trimming took 8 bases from V and 0 from J, leaving 15 bases between them. CDR3 residues: CASLRTGDSTDTQYF. Written as DNA, the CDR3 is TGTGCCAGCCTGAGGACGGGGGATAGCACAGATACGCAGTATTTT.

This clonotype has at least ten counts. The chain links TRBV15 to TRBJ2-5, with D unresolved. V was clipped by 5 bases and J by 0 bases, with 7 bases between them. This CDR3 comprises 13 residues. Germline CDR1 and CDR2: LNHNV and YYDKDF (reference sequence). The CDR3 DNA reads TGTGCCACCAGCCCCCGGTACCAAGAGACCCAGTACTTC. It encodes CATSPRYQETQYF.

The genes are TRBV12-3 or TRBV12-4 and TRBJ2-2; TRBD2 matches 12 bases. This CDR3 region has 16 residues. The junction had 5 bases not matched to a gene; V was cut back by 2 bases and J by 7 bases. CDR3 DNA: TGTGCCAGCAGTTTACCTAGCGGGAGGGATATCGGGGAGCTGTTTTTT. Its protein product is CASSLPSGRDIGELFF.

This clonotype was observed a few times. This chain links TRBV7-6 with TRBJ2-5; TRBD2 might be the D (6 bases). Trimming shortened V by 2 bases and J by 4 bases, and 20 bases separated the two germline ends. CDR3 length equals 17 residues. Germline V gene sequence: CDR1 SGHVS, CDR2 FNYEAQ. CDR3 in amino acids: CASSLSPLATMGETQYF. The DNA for the CDR3 is TGTGCCAGCAGCTTAAGCCCCCTAGCGACCATGGGAGAGACCCAGTACTTC.

This clonotype was picked up a small number of times. V usage is TRBV2 and J usage is TRBJ2-1; tentative D call: TRBD2 (6 bases). The length of the CDR3 is 15 residues. Trimming removed 0 bases at V and 5 bases at J, with 11 bases between. Germline CDR1 and CDR2: SNHLY and FYNNEI. The CDR3 sequence: CASSEAAGEDNEQFF. The CDR3 nucleotides read TGTGCCAGCAGTGAAGCAGCGGGTGAGGACAATGAGCAGTTCTTC. The variable domain in full, completed from reference TRBV2 and TRBJ2-1, reads EPEVTQTPSHQVTQMGQEVILRCVPISNHLYFYWYRQILGQKVEFLVSFYNNEISEKSEIFDDQFSVERPDGSNFTLKIRSTKLEDSAMYFCASSEAAGEDNEQFFGPGTRLTVL.

This clonotype was observed many times. CDR3 protein: CASSSRRLAGRSSYNEQFF. CDR3 in DNA: TGTGCCAGCAGCTCCCGGAGACTAGCGGGGCGAAGCTCCTACAATGAGCAGTTCTTC. The rearrangement joins TRBV5-6 to TRBJ2-1, with 11 bases lining up with TRBD2. Per the germline V gene, CDR1 is SGHDT and CDR2 is YYEEEE. Trimming took 3 bases from V and 0 from J; bases not matched to a gene: 11. This CDR3 spans 19 amino acids. Using reference TRBV5-6 and TRBJ2-1 for the parts outside the CDR3, the full variable domain is DAGVTQSPTHLIKTRGQQVTLRCSPKSGHDTVSWYQQALGQGPQFIFQYYEEEERQRGNFPDRFSGHQFPNYSSELNVNALLLGDSALYLCASSSRRLAGRSSYNEQFFGPGTRLTVL.